Each of the 21 T cell receptor beta chains below was sequenced from the same sample in a study of blood T cell repertoires in COVID-19. TCRdb keeps only in-frame clones here, not all; method: immunoSEQ multiplex PCR. Of some 170,000 clones listed, roughly 82% were seen once; the top ten hold 15%. Sequenced sample: PBMCs or T cells enriched from blood (not recorded which). These receptors all come from a man aged 50-59 years who had recovered from COVID-19.

This chain links TRBV10-3 with TRBJ2-7, with TRBD1 matching over 7 bases. With V trimmed by 10 bases and J by 2 bases, 8 bases remained unmatched. The CDR3 has 13 amino acids. Germline-derived CDR1 and CDR2 are ENHRY and SYGVKD. DNA of the CDR3: TGTGCCACGGGGACAGAGAACACCTACGAGCAGTACTTC. Translated, it gives CATGTENTYEQYF.

This clone was seen a few times. V and J are TRBV10-2 and TRBJ1-2; the D gene is possibly TRBD1 (5 bases). V lost 7 bases to trimming and J lost 0 bases, with 9 bases between them. CDR3 size: 13 residues. CDR1 is WSHSY, CDR2 SAAADI, per germline. The CDR3 reads CASTGRANYGYTF. As DNA, the CDR3 is TGCGCCAGCACTGGCAGGGCTAACTATGGCTACACCTTC.

The chain employs TRBV7-2 and TRBJ1-3, with D maybe TRBD1 (6 bases). CDR3 length: 16 residues. Germline assignment: CDR1 SGHTA and CDR2 FQGNSA. The V end lost 0 bases, the J end lost 3 bases, and 12 bases lay between the germline ends. CDR3 loop: CASSLASGVVGNTIYF. CDR3 nucleotide sequence: TGTGCCAGCAGCTTAGCGTCAGGGGTAGTTGGAAACACCATATATTTT.

The rearrangement links TRBV18 to TRBJ1-4, with 9 positions matching TRBD1. The CDR3 has 14 residues. Per germline, CDR1 KGHSH and CDR2 LQKENI. The ends lost 3 bases at V and 7 bases at J; junction bases unmatched: 3. CDR3 nucleotide sequence: TGTGCCAGCTCACCGGGACAGGGAAGTGAAAAACTGTTTTTT. Translating gives CASSPGQGSEKLFF.

The rearrangement links TRBV13 to TRBJ1-2, with 8 positions matching TRBD1. J was trimmed by 4 bases and V by 2 bases; bases with no gene match: 6. CDR3 size: 15 residues. CDR1 is PRHDT and CDR2 is FYEKMQ in the germline V gene (reference sequence). The CDR3 region is CASSLRTGGSYGYTF. As DNA, the CDR3 is TGTGCCAGCAGCTTACGAACAGGGGGGAGCTATGGCTACACCTTC.

The J gene is TRBJ1-5, the V gene TRBV28; D might be TRBD1 (6 bases). The CDR3 is made up of 17 amino acids. The germline CDR1 and CDR2 sequences are MDHEN and SYDVKM. Trimming stripped 10 bases from V and 1 base from J, with 23 bases between. The CDR3, as DNA: TGTGCCACCCAGCGGCAGGGGCATAGGGGGAGCAATCAGCCCCAGCATTTT. As protein: CATQRQGHRGSNQPQHF.

The sample holds one count of this clone. The V call is TRBV5-6, the J call TRBJ2-6; D may be TRBD1 (6 bases). The germline V and J ends were trimmed by 5 bases and 1 base, with 13 bases remaining between them. There are 16 residues in the CDR3. Germline lookup yields CDR1 SGHDT and CDR2 YYEEEE. CDR3 region: CASSSTGKSGANVLTF. For the CDR3, the DNA is TGTGCCAGCAGTAGTACAGGGAAATCTGGGGCCAACGTCCTGACTTTC.

The chain uses TRBV27 and TRBJ1-5; D remains unclear. Trimming shortened V by 5 bases and J by 0 bases, and 11 bases separated the two germline ends. This CDR3 region has 15 residues. In germline, CDR1 is MNHEY, CDR2 SMNVEV (reference sequence). CDR3 bases: TGTGCCAGCAGTCCTCCGGAGGATAGCAATCAGCCCCAGCATTTT. This gives the protein CASSPPEDSNQPQHF.

V and J are TRBV5-1 and TRBJ2-1; the match to TRBD2 covers 10 bases. This CDR3 region has 16 residues. The germline CDR1 and CDR2 sequences are SGHRS and YFSETQ. Losses at the gene ends were 2 bases for V and 2 bases for J; bases not matched to a gene: 4. The CDR3 spells CASSLATSGAYNEQFF. DNA of the CDR3: TGCGCCAGCAGCTTAGCAACTAGCGGGGCCTACAATGAGCAGTTCTTC.

A word on this clone: Other DNA sequences within the sample encode an identical CDR3. The chain has TRBV4-1 and TRBJ2-3; 8 bases agree with TRBD2. The ends lost 0 bases at V and 1 base at J; junction bases unmatched: 3. The CDR3 spans 16 residues. The germline gives CDR1 MGHRA, CDR2 YSYEKL. The CDR3 bases are TGCGCCAGCAGCCAAGATCAAGCGGGGGGCACAGATACGCAGTATTTT. As protein: CASSQDQAGGTDTQYF.

DNA of the CDR3: TGTGCCAGCAGCCCTACCAAAGGGGGCTGGACAGATACGCAGTATTTT. As protein: CASSPTKGGWTDTQYF. The chain is built from TRBV2 and TRBJ2-3, with 7 positions matching TRBD1. The V segment lost 6 bases and the J segment 3 bases; nucleotides outside the gene matches: 12. Looked up from germline, CDR1 is SNHLY and CDR2 is FYNNEI. This CDR3 is 16 amino acids long.

The chain combines TRBV10-3 with TRBJ2-3; TRBD1 agrees at 11 bases. This CDR3 region has 15 residues. With 4 bases clipped from V and 6 bases from J, the junction kept 6 bases outside the gene matches. Per germline, CDR1 ENHRY and CDR2 SYGVKD. In DNA, the CDR3 is TGTGCCATCAGTGCGGGACAGGGGGAATACGATACGCAGTATTTT. It translates to CAISAGQGEYDTQYF.

This chain connects TRBV28 to TRBJ1-2, with unresolved D. The germline V and J ends were trimmed by 2 bases and 2 bases, with 21 bases remaining between them. The germline CDR1 and CDR2 sequences are MDHEN and SYDVKM. CDR3 size: 18 residues. CDR3 loop: CASSLAGYHPGRNYGYTF. CDR3 sequence (DNA): TGTGCCAGCAGTTTAGCGGGCTACCACCCTGGGAGGAACTATGGCTACACCTTC.

This rearrangement joins TRBV15 to TRBJ1-2; 7 nucleotides match TRBD1. The CDR3 extends over 17 amino acids. Germline CDR1 reads LNHNV; CDR2 reads YYDKDF (reference sequence). V trimming: 4 bases; J trimming: 2 bases; junction bases outside the gene matches: 13. The CDR3 bases are TGTGCCACCAGCATAGGCGGACGACAGGGTTTAAACTATGGCTACACCTTC. Protein product: CATSIGGRQGLNYGYTF.

The rearrangement uses TRBV19 and TRBJ1-5; 7 positions match TRBD1. The CDR3 has 14 amino acids. The junction had 5 bases not matched to a gene; V was cut back by 6 bases and J by 3 bases. Germline CDR1 is LNHDA and CDR2 is SQIVND (reference sequence). CDR3 protein: CASRETGNNQPQHF. In DNA, the CDR3 is TGTGCCAGTAGGGAGACAGGGAACAATCAGCCCCAGCATTTT.

The chain has TRBV7-3 and TRBJ2-2; 10 bases agree with TRBD2. This CDR3 has 18 amino acids. Germline CDR1 and CDR2: SGHTA and FQGTGA. The trim removed 2 bases at V and 6 bases at J, leaving 12 bases unmatched. CDR3 sequence: CASSLYLAGAQNSGELFF. The CDR3 DNA sequence: TGTGCCAGCAGCTTATATCTAGCGGGGGCACAAAATTCCGGGGAGCTGTTTTTT.

This clone was observed a few times. The J gene is TRBJ1-1, the V gene TRBV27; possibly TRBD1 for D (5 bases). Germline-derived CDR1 and CDR2 are MNHEY and SMNVEV (reference sequence). This CDR3 contains 15 residues. V shed 4 bases and J shed 3 bases, with 15 bases lying between them. The CDR3 sequence: CASSSGRAGYTEAFF. In DNA, the CDR3 is TGTGCCAGCAGTTCGGGCAGGGCGGGGTACACTGAAGCTTTCTTT.

V is TRBV18 and J is TRBJ2-7; D gene ambiguous. CDR1 is KGHSH, CDR2 LQKENI, per germline. Trimming removed 3 bases from V and 4 bases from J, with 10 bases in between. The CDR3 has 13 residues. CDR3 DNA: TGTGCCAGCTCACCGTATTCTCAGTACGAGCAGTACTTC. Its translation: CASSPYSQYEQYF.

Details on this clone: Distinct nucleotide sequences in the sample also encode this CDR3. This rearrangement joins TRBV6-1 to TRBJ1-2; D may be TRBD1 (5 bases). The CDR3 extends over 15 amino acids. Germline assignment: CDR1 MNHNS and CDR2 SASEGT. Trimming shortened V by 0 bases and J by 2 bases, and 10 bases separated the two germline ends. CDR3 sequence: CASSEALQGNYGYTF. Written as DNA, the CDR3 is TGTGCCAGCAGTGAAGCGCTTCAGGGCAACTATGGCTACACCTTC.

This clone was seen a single time. V is TRBV7-9 and J is TRBJ1-3; D not resolved. Germline assignment: CDR1 SEHNR and CDR2 FQNEAQ (reference sequence). The CDR3 runs to 16 residues. V lost 0 bases to trimming and J lost 4 bases, with 13 bases between them. The CDR3 DNA is TGTGCCAGCAGCTTAGCGCGACGGGGTGGAGGAAACACCATATATTTT. Its translation: CASSLARRGGGNTIYF.

The chain uses TRBV5-1 and TRBJ2-1, with D perhaps TRBD1 (5 bases). The CDR3 is 15 residues long. CDR1 is SGHRS and CDR2 is YFSETQ in the germline V gene. Trimming shortened V by 0 bases and J by 2 bases, and 9 bases separated the two germline ends. CDR3 DNA: TGCGCCAGCAGCTTGGGACAGAGAGCCTACAATGAGCAGTTCTTC. Its protein is CASSLGQRAYNEQFF.